This T cell receptor (beta chain) is from a study of shared clonotypes between healthy human individuals (dated by TCRdb to 2019 to 2021). Some background on the complete study: The cohort included three men and a couple of women between 18 and 49 years of age. To increase sequencing depth and limit assay-specific biases, different laboratories used diverse techniques to prepare libraries and sequence TCR repertoires. To estimate repertoire size and how much clonotype sharing occurs between individuals, the study deeply sequenced the blood TCR repertoires of roughly 5 healthy adults. Per donor, leukapheresis produced somewhere between about 0.94 and 9 billion PBMCs.

TCR CDR3 regions were amplified from genomic DNA by multiplex PCR using the deep immunoSEQ assay. Extracted genomic DNA from each cell subset was distributed evenly across all wells of several immunoSEQ 96-well plates, and each plate was treated as a replicate. Each replicate PCR for unsorted PBMC received approximately 300 ng genomic DNA, equal to tens of thousands of T cell genomes. Unsorted PBMC genomic DNA was sequenced across ten immunoSEQ deep assay plates. Purified libraries were quantified with a Qubit 3.0 fluorometer, sized on a Bioanalyzer 2100, and re-quantified with the KAPA Library Quantification kit. A separate single-read 150-cycle Illumina NextSeq 550 flow cell was used to sequence each immunoSEQ 96-well plate. From the authors' description of their analysis: Because the immunoSEQ output included only junctional sequences and no quality scores, the filtering could not be the same as the filtering used for full-length reads. Sequences were annotated with PyIR, a Python wrapper for IgBLAST v1.9, using IMGT germline references to assign V/J genes and CDR3. Reads were removed for weak V/J assignments (E-value above 1e-6), missing CDR3, stop codons, out-of-frame junctions, or ambiguous translated residues. V3J clonotypes were defined as sequences sharing the same inferred V gene, J gene, and CDR3 amino acid sequence. The percentage overlap between two repertoires was calculated by dividing the number of shared unique clonotypes by the size of the smaller repertoire. Richness of each repertoire was evaluated using RTK rarefaction, the Chao1 estimator, and Recon v2.1 estimates of unobserved clonotypes. Not all clones reach the TCRdb copy of this immuneACCESS table, which keeps in-frame sequences only. Checked studies attribute under half of the gap to unresolved V genes and leave the rest unexplained. D and trimming come from the DNA, and the V and J calls and clone size come from that table. This sample holds about 490,000 clones; roughly 80% were observed only once. The leading ten clones occupy about an eighth of the sample.

The donors were healthy, HIV-negative adults with no recently reported acute infections or vaccinations. Every donor was a Caucasian adult residing in Nashville, Tennessee, USA. For unsorted samples, about 90 million PBMCs were counted and genomic DNA was extracted with the QIAamp DNA Blood Mini kit. After blood collection by leukapheresis, PBMCs were isolated using Ficoll-Histopaque density gradient centrifugation and then cryopreserved in the vapor phase of liquid nitrogen. Here V drops 2 bases and J drops 3 bases, and the junction holds 3 bases not matched to any gene. CDR1 ENHRY and CDR2 SYGVKD are derived from the germline V gene. The CDR3 contains 15 residues, cysteine and phenylalanine counted. Only CDR3 DNA is held: 45 bases, read in frame from base 1. In regard to this clone: The target of this receptor is not known. It has no much larger one-base neighbor in the sample; base qualities were not kept.

The research as a whole found: Pairwise subsampling indicated that sequencing depth was expected to affect the degree of clonotype sharing among donors. Sampling was restricted to blood, and TCR repertoires in tissues likely differ from the TCR repertoires found in blood. The genetic and exposure-history diversity represented was limited by the small number of donors.

Sequencing was carried out using PBMCs. The receptor chain draws on TRBV10-3 and TRBJ2-5; a stretch of 10 junction bases matches TRBD2. The TCR was taken from a woman in her forties in good health. Some clones in this sample may be carry-over from other donors' samples. At the DNA level, the sequence is TGTGCCATCAGTGAGGGACTAGCGGCGGAAGAGACCCAGTACTTC. It translates to CAISEGLAAEETQYF.